The 10 T cell receptor beta chains listed next were all sequenced from one sample in a study of blood T cell repertoires in COVID-19. Method: immunoSEQ multiplex PCR; TCRdb's copy keeps in-frame clones and lacks some. The sample lists approximately 300,000 clones; less than 85% were seen once. Sequencing used PBMCs or T cells enriched from blood (not recorded which). These receptors all come from a woman in her twenties or thirties who had been exposed to COVID-19.

Regarding this clone: The same CDR3 can be traced to other DNA sequences in this sample. The chain combines TRBV6-4 with TRBJ2-1, with D maybe TRBD2 (6 bases). The germline V gene has CDR1 MRHNA and CDR2 SNTAGT. The CDR3 is made up of 15 amino acids. The V and J ends lost 3 bases and 2 bases respectively, with 11 bases between them. CDR3 sequence reads: CASSDSGGAYNEQFF. CDR3 DNA: TGTGCCAGCAGTGATAGTGGAGGGGCCTACAATGAGCAGTTCTTC.

The chain joins TRBV5-6 to TRBJ1-2; 7 nucleotides match TRBD1. The CDR3 contains 16 residues. Per the germline V gene, CDR1 is SGHDT and CDR2 is YYEEEE. Unmatched junction bases numbered 13, after V lost 4 bases and J lost 4 bases. CDR3 protein: CASSLPFQGDPYGYTF. In nucleotides, the CDR3 is TGTGCCAGCAGCCTACCTTTCCAGGGGGATCCCTATGGCTACACCTTC. Drawing the rest from reference TRBV5-6 and TRBJ1-2, the complete variable domain is DAGVTQSPTHLIKTRGQQVTLRCSPKSGHDTVSWYQQALGQGPQFIFQYYEEEERQRGNFPDRFSGHQFPNYSSELNVNALLLGDSALYLCASSLPFQGDPYGYTFGSGTRLTVV.

The chain joins TRBV7-9 to TRBJ2-2, with D perhaps TRBD2 (5 bases). The CDR3 sequence is 16 residues long. V gave up 3 bases and J gave up 0 bases, with 11 bases separating them. The germline V gene has CDR1 SEHNR and CDR2 FQNEAQ (reference sequence). CDR3 nucleotides: TGTGCCAGCAGCTTCCTGACTATTGCGAACACCGGGGAGCTGTTTTTT. It codes for CASSFLTIANTGELFF.

There are a few counts of this clone. The rearrangement uses TRBV5-1 and TRBJ1-3; D gene uncertain. The CDR3 covers 13 residues. Germline V gene sequence: CDR1 SGHRS, CDR2 YFSETQ. V was pared by 4 bases and J by 8 bases, with 13 bases between. CDR3 coding DNA: TGCGCCAGCAGCCAACGTCCCCGCGACACCATATATTTT. This codes for CASSQRPRDTIYF.

This chain joins TRBV3-1 (or the pseudogene TRBV3-2) and TRBJ2-5; D gene uncertain. The CDR3 runs to 13 residues. Germline lookup yields CDR1 LGHDT and CDR2 YNNKEL (reference sequence). With 7 bases removed from V and 2 bases from J, the gap between germline ends came to 11 bases. Written as DNA, the CDR3 is TGTGCCAGCAAGGCGTCTAGACAAGAGACCCAGTACTTC. The encoded protein is CASKASRQETQYF.

This chain joins TRBV6-2 or TRBV6-3 and TRBJ1-5; D call uncertain. This CDR3 has 15 residues. Germline lookup yields CDR1 MNHEY and CDR2 SVGEGT. V was cut by 5 bases and J by 6 bases, with 17 bases left in between. CDR3 nucleotide sequence: TGTGCCAGCAGTAACTTGGGAGGGATAGGTCAGCCCCAGCATTTT. This encodes CASSNLGGIGQPQHF.

This chain connects TRBV5-1 to TRBJ2-3, with D possibly being TRBD2 (5 bases). In germline, CDR1 is SGHRS, CDR2 YFSETQ. V lost 2 bases to trimming and J lost 4 bases, with 5 bases between them. The CDR3 totals 12 residues. The CDR3 loop reads CASSFGADTQYF. DNA for the CDR3: TGCGCCAGCAGCTTCGGGGCAGATACGCAGTATTTT.

The rearrangement joins TRBV28 to TRBJ1-2; 7 nucleotides agree with TRBD1. V was clipped by 3 bases and J by 8 bases; unmatched bases: 6. CDR3 length: 13 amino acids. Germline V gene lookup returns CDR1 MDHEN and CDR2 SYDVKM. In DNA, the CDR3 is TGTGCCAGCAGTTTCAGGGGGGCGCGAGGCTACACCTTC. Translation gives CASSFRGARGYTF.

V is TRBV10-3 and J is TRBJ2-7; 10 bases line up with TRBD1. The CDR3 is 15 residues long. Germline trimming cut 3 bases from V and 3 bases from J; bases unmatched to any gene: 5. CDR1 ENHRY and CDR2 SYGVKD come from the germline V gene. The DNA of the CDR3 is TGTGCCATCAGTGACGCGGGACAGGGGAACTACGAGCAGTACTTC. Residues: CAISDAGQGNYEQYF.

V is TRBV30 and J is TRBJ2-5; TRBD2 matches at 7 bases. V was clipped by 4 bases and J by 4 bases; unmatched bases: 6. This CDR3 comprises 13 residues. Germline V gene data show CDR1 as GTSNPN and CDR2 as SVGIG (reference sequence). This CDR3 reads CAWTFGTTETQYF. DNA of the CDR3: TGTGCCTGGACGTTTGGGACTACAGAGACCCAGTACTTC.